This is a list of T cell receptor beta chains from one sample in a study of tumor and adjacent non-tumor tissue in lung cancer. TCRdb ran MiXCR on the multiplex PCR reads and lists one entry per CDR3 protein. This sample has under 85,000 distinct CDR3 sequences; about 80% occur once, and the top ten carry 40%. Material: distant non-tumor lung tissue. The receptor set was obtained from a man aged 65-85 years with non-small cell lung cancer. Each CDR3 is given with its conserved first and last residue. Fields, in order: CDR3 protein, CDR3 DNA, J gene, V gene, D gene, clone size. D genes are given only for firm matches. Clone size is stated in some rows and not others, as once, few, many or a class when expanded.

CASSNTGIVQPQHF,TGTGCCAGTAGTAACACAGGGATCGTTCAGCCCCAGCATTTT,TRBJ1-5,TRBV19,-,-
CASSPNWEKLFF,TGTGCCAGCAGCCCCAACTGGGAAAAACTGTTTTTC,TRBJ1-4,TRBV5-5,-,once
CASSFDSHVAGATDMQFF,TGTGCCAGCAGTTTCGACTCCCATGTAGCGGGAGCGACAGATATGCAGTTTTTT,TRBJ2-3,TRBV6-6,TRBD2,-
CASSYREQAKNIQYF,TGTGCCAGCAGTTACAGGGAGCAAGCCAAAAACATTCAATACTTC,TRBJ2-4,TRBV6-6,-,-
CASRFGQRVADTQYF,TGTGCCAGCAGATTCGGACAGAGGGTCGCAGATACGCAGTATTTT,TRBJ2-3,TRBV11-2,-,-
CASSGLAGMLETQYF,TGTGCCAGCAGCGGGCTAGCTGGAATGTTGGAGACCCAGTACTTT,TRBJ2-5,TRBV12-3/TRBV12-4,-,-
CASSFLDRGSYDYTF,TGTGCCAGCAGCTTTTTGGACAGGGGATCATATGACTACACCTTC,TRBJ1-2,TRBV5-6,TRBD1,-
CASSPDRASYNEQFF,TGTGCCAGCAGTCCGGACAGGGCCTCCTACAATGAGCAGTTCTTC,TRBJ2-1,TRBV12-3/TRBV12-4,TRBD1,once
CASRQGLTGAYEQFF,TGTGCCAGCAGGCAAGGACTAACGGGAGCGTATGAGCAGTTCTTC,TRBJ2-1,TRBV5-8,-,-
CAISQTGDRTDTQFF,TGTGCCATCAGTCAGACAGGGGACCGCACAGATACTCAGTTTTTT,TRBJ2-3,TRBV10-3,TRBD1,-
CASAKVDEDFF,TGTGCCAGCGCCAAGGTGGACGAAGATTTCTTT,TRBJ1-1,TRBV11-2,-,few
CASRSLGHYSHEQFF,TGCGCCAGCAGGTCCCTGGGACACTATTCTCATGAGCAGTTCTTC,TRBJ2-1,TRBV10-2,-,-
CASNLQGGSEAFF,TGTGCCAGCAATTTACAGGGTGGGAGTGAAGCTTTCTTT,TRBJ1-1,TRBV11-3,-,few
CASCPGTVRRETQYF,TGTGCCAGCTGCCCGGGGACAGTTCGACGAGAGACCCAGTACTTC,TRBJ2-5,TRBV11-2,TRBD1,-
CASSPTWQFYHIFDNSPLHF,TGTGCCAGCAGTCCTACCTGGCAGTTTTATCATATCTTCGATAATTCACCCCTCCACTTC,TRBJ1-6,TRBV28,-,-
CASNLDQGAPYERYF,TGTGCCAGTAACTTAGATCAGGGGGCCCCCTACGAGCGGTACTTC,TRBJ2-7,TRBV11-2,TRBD1,few
CNSGGVRGSDTQYF,TGCAACTCCGGAGGGGTGAGGGGCTCAGATACGCAGTATTTT,TRBJ2-3,TRBV29-1,-,-
CSLGGFTYEQYF,TGCAGCCTTGGGGGATTTACCTACGAGCAATACTTC,TRBJ2-7,TRBV29-1,-,-
CASSTLLAGTFINEQFF,TGTGCCAGCAGCACCTTACTAGCGGGGACGTTTATCAATGAGCAGTTCTTC,TRBJ2-1,TRBV11-2,TRBD2,-
CARSLEGAGADTQYF,TGTGCCAGGAGCTTAGAGGGTGCGGGTGCCGATACGCAGTATTTT,TRBJ2-3,TRBV11-2,-,few
CSAFTSGGGETQYF,TGCAGTGCTTTTACTAGTGGGGGGGGAGAGACCCAGTACTTC,TRBJ2-5,TRBV20-1,TRBD2,many
CAISAEQSHGYTF,TGTGCCATCAGTGCTGAGCAAAGCCACGGCTACACCTTC,TRBJ1-2,TRBV10-3,-,large
CASNLGVTSLKTGELFF,TGTGCCAGCAACTTAGGGGTGACTAGCCTGAAGACCGGGGAACTGTTTTTT,TRBJ2-2,TRBV11-3,TRBD2,-
CASSRLGTGIGSGNTIYF,TGTGCCAGCAGTCGTCTCGGGACAGGGATCGGTTCCGGAAACACCATATATTTC,TRBJ1-3,TRBV12-3/TRBV12-4,TRBD1,-
CASSLDKGAPYDQCF,TGTGCCAGCAGCTTAGATAAGGGGGCCCCCTACGACCAGTGCTTC,TRBJ2-7,TRBV11-2,TRBD1,-
CSVAERPEAFF,TGCAGCGTGGCGGAGAGGCCTGAAGCTTTCTTT,TRBJ1-1,TRBV29-1,-,-
CASRGHSNQPQHF,TGTGCCAGCAGGGGTCATAGCAATCAGCCCCAACATTTT,TRBJ1-5,TRBV6-1,-,-
CARGLTGYGYTF,TGTGCCAGGGGTTTGACAGGATATGGCTACACCTTC,TRBJ1-2,TRBV12-3/TRBV12-4,-,-
CASGAMIAGGANEQFF,TGTGCCAGCGGTGCTATGATAGCGGGAGGGGCTAATGAGCAGTTCTTC,TRBJ2-1,TRBV6-1,TRBD2,-
CAIGSSGTTQYF,TGTGCCATCGGTTCTAGCGGTACAACGCAGTATTTT,TRBJ2-3,TRBV10-3,TRBD2,many
CASSHHGTGIGSGNTIYF,TGTGCCAGCAGTCATCACGGAACAGGCATCGGCTCTGGAAACACCATATATTTT,TRBJ1-3,TRBV12-3/TRBV12-4,-,-
CTSESSFTQYF,TGTACCAGTGAATCCAGTTTTACGCAGTATTTT,TRBJ2-3,TRBV6-1,-,-
CSVEIGGSGANVLTF,TGCAGTGTTGAAATAGGGGGCTCTGGGGCCAACGTCCTGACTTTC,TRBJ2-6,TRBV29-1,-,-
CASSSLPGKVGSPLHF,TGTGCCAGCAGCTCCCTTCCGGGAAAAGTAGGATCACCCCTCCATTTT,TRBJ1-6,TRBV11-3,-,-
CASSWGTGDNEQFF,TGTGCCAGTAGTTGGGGGACAGGGGACAATGAGCAGTTCTTC,TRBJ2-1,TRBV19,TRBD1,-
CASALGTGGSSPLHF,TGTGCCAGCGCATTAGGGACAGGTGGAAGTTCACCCCTCCACTTT,TRBJ1-6,TRBV6-1,TRBD1,many
CAISLGRGTSTDTQYF,TGTGCCATCAGTTTAGGCAGGGGTACTAGCACAGATACGCAGTATTTT,TRBJ2-3,TRBV12-3/TRBV12-4,-,-
CASSVGFSSYEQYF,TGTGCCAGCAGCGTCGGTTTCAGCTCCTACGAGCAGTACTTC,TRBJ2-7,TRBV9,-,many
CASSFPGQYNQPQHF,TGTGCCAGCAGCTTTCCAGGGCAGTACAATCAGCCCCAGCATTTT,TRBJ1-5,TRBV6-6,-,many
CASRSTFSGSSVNEQFF,TGTGCTAGCCGCTCCACCTTTAGCGGGAGCTCCGTCAATGAGCAGTTCTTC,TRBJ2-1,TRBV11-1,TRBD2,-